Reported below is one T cell receptor beta chain. The antigen it binds to is not known. Base qualities were left out, and no much larger clone turns up one base away. This record comes from a study of blood T cell repertoires in COVID-19 (dated by TCRdb to about 2020). In terms of the full investigation: Samples from collaborators originated in the United States, Italy and Spain and spanned both the acute and convalescent phases of COVID-19. The material from the prospective study consisted of cDNA or gDNA derived from T cells, B-cell-depleted T cells, or PBMCs. The dataset comprised deeply sampled blood TCRbeta repertoires from subjects exposed to, actively infected with, or recovered from COVID-19. The repertoires were released in a freely available public database meant as a resource for research on the immune response to SARS-CoV-2. The samples were drawn from the first 160 participants of the ongoing ImmuneRACE study and from 1,254 subjects provided by 6 global collaborators. Nearly every sample came with metadata listing a de-identified subject ID, COVID-19 status, age in years and sex. HLA class I and class II types, where available, came from metadata supplied by the sample provider rather than from assay-based typing.

The immunoSEQ Assay, a bias-controlled multiplex PCR, was used to amplify TCRbeta CDR3 regions from genomic DNA. From the authors' description of their analysis: Within the assay, amplification of reference gene primers was used to estimate how many nucleated cells each sample contained. To quantify the absolute abundance of each unique TCRbeta CDR3 rearrangement, sequence reads were collapsed and filtered. For each sample, productive Simpson clonality was calculated as the square root of Simpson's diversity index across productive rearrangements. Held by TCRdb, this immuneACCESS table contains in-frame sequences only and omits some clones. Under half of the omission traces to an unresolved V gene where checked; the cause of the rest is unknown. The DNA gave D and trimming, while V, J and clone size come from that table. For this sample the table gives 84,000 or so clones, of which approximately 80% were detected only once. The ten biggest clones cover about 13% of the sample.

The collaborating institutions used their own protocols to collect whole blood in K2EDTA tubes. For TCRbeta analysis, collaborators shipped samples in one of three forms: frozen whole blood, isolated PBMCs, or DNA extracted from either of those sample types. The CDR3 has 15 amino acids, counting the end cysteine and phenylalanine. Of all the DNA, just the CDR3 is kept, 45 bases in frame from base 1. The CDR1 and CDR2 encoded by the germline V gene are SNHLY and FYNNEI. V is pared back by 3 bases and J by 2 bases, with 13 bases lying between the germline termini. General conclusions and limits of the study: The quantity of clinical and demographic metadata differed by source and by participant and was supplied without curation.

What was sequenced was peripheral blood. The receptor comes from a human donor in a cohort sampled during active COVID-19. The chain is encoded by TRBV2 joined to TRBJ1-1; the D region possibly corresponds to TRBD1 (5 bases align). DNA sequence: TGTGCCAGCAGTGAGGGAGGGGCAAGTAACACTGAAGCTTTCTTT. It codes for CASSEGGASNTEAFF.